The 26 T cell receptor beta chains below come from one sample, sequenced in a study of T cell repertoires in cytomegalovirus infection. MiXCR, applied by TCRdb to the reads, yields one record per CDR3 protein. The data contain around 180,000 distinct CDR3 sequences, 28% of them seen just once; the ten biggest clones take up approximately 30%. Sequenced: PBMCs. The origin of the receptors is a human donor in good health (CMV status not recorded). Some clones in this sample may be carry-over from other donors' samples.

The CDR3 region is CASSSDASSYEQYF. DNA of the CDR3: TGTGCCAGCAGCTCCGACGCATCCTCCTACGAGCAGTACTTC. The genes are TRBV7-2 and TRBJ2-7; D ambiguous. Trimming pared 4 bases from V and 0 bases from J, leaving 10 bases between. Germline CDR1 SGHTA, CDR2 FQGNSA. CDR3 length: 14 residues.

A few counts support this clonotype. CDR3 in DNA: TGTGCCAGCAGCCCAGCTGCGGGCCCAGTCGGTGGGACAGATACGCAGTATTTT. This translates into CASSPAAGPVGGTDTQYF. The chain uses TRBV7-9 and TRBJ2-3, with D perhaps matching TRBD2 (5 bases). The length of the CDR3 is 18 residues. V lost 5 bases to trimming and J lost 3 bases, with 24 bases between them. Germline lookup yields CDR1 SEHNR and CDR2 FQNEAQ (reference sequence).

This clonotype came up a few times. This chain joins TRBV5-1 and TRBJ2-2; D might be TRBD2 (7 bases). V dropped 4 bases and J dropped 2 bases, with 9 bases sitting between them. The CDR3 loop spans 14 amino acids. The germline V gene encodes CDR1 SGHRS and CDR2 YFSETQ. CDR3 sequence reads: CASSGGANTGELFF. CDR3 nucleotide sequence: TGCGCCAGCAGCGGGGGGGCCAACACCGGGGAGCTGTTTTTT.

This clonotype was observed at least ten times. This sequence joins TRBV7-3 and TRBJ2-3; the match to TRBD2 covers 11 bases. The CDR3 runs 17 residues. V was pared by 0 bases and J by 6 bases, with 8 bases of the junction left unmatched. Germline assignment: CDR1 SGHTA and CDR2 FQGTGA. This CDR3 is CASSLTSIAGGRDTQYF. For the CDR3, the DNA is TGTGCCAGCAGCTTAACGTCGATAGCGGGGGGGCGCGATACGCAGTATTTT.

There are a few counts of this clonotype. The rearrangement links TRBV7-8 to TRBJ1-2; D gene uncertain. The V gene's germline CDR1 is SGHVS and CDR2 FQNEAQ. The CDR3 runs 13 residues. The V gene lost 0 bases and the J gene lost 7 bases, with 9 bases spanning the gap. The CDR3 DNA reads TGTGCCAGCAGCTTAGCCCTAGGATTTGGCTACACCTTC. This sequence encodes CASSLALGFGYTF.

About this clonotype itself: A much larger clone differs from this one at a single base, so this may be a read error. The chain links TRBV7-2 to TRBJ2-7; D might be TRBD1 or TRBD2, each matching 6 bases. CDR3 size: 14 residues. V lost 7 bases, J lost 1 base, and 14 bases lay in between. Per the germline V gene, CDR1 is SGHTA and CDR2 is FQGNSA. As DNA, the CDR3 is TGTGCCAGCACCGGAGGGGGAGAGTCCTACGAGCAGTACTTC. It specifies CASTGGGESYEQYF.

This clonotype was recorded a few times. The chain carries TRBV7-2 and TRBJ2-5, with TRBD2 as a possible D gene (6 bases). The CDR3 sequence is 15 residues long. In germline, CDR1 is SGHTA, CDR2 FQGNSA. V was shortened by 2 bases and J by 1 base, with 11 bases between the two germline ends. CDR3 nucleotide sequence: TGTGCCAGCAGCTTAAATCGGGGGTCCCAAGAGACCCAGTACTTC. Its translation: CASSLNRGSQETQYF.

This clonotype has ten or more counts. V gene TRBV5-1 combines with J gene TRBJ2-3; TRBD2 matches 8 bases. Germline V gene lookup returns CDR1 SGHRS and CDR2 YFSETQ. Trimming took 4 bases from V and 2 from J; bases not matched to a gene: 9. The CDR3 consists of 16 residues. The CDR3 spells CASSPGIAGTTDTQYF. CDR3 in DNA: TGCGCCAGCAGCCCCGGGATAGCGGGGACCACAGATACGCAGTATTTT.

CDR3 sequence: CASSLDNGHMEAFF. Here the CDR3 DNA reads TGCGCCAGCAGCTTGGACAACGGTCATATGGAAGCTTTCTTT. The chain couples TRBV5-1 to TRBJ1-1; D remains ambiguous. V lost 0 bases, J lost 8 bases, and 14 bases lay in between. Germline values: CDR1 SGHRS, CDR2 YFSETQ. The CDR3 length is 14 residues.

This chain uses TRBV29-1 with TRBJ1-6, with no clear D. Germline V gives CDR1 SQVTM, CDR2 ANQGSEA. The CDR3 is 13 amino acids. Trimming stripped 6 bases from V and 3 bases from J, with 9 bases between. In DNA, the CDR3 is TGCAGCGTGCAGCTGAACTATAATTCACCCCTCCACTTT. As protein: CSVQLNYNSPLHF.

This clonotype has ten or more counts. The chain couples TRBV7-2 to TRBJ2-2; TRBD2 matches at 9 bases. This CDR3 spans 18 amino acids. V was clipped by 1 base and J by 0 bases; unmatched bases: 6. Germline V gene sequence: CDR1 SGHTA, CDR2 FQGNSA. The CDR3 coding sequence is TGTGCCAGCAGCTTAGTGGGAGCGGGGGGTACGAACACCGGGGAGCTGTTTTTT. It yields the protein CASSLVGAGGTNTGELFF. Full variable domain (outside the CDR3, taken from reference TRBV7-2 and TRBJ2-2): GAGVSQSPSNKVTEKGKDVELRCDPISGHTALYWYRQSLGQGLEFLIYFQGNSAPDKSGLPSDRFSAERTGGSVSTLTIQRTQQEDSAVYLCASSLVGAGGTNTGELFFGEGSRLTVL.

The CDR3 is CASSGGAPGANVLTF. CDR3 sequence (DNA): TGTGCCAGCAGTGGGGGGGCTCCTGGGGCCAACGTCCTGACTTTC. V usage is TRBV6-1 and J usage is TRBJ2-6; D may match TRBD1 or TRBD2 (6 bases each). Germline CDR1 reads MNHNS; CDR2 reads SASEGT. The V end lost 4 bases, the J end lost 2 bases, and 9 bases lay between the germline ends. The length of the CDR3 is 15 residues.

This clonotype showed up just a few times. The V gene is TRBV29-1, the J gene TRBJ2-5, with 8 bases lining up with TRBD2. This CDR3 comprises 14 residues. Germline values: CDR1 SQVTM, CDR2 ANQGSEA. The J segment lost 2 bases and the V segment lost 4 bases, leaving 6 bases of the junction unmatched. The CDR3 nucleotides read TGCAGCGTTGCGGTAGCGGGGCCTCAAGAGACCCAGTACTTC. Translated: CSVAVAGPQETQYF.

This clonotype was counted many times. CDR3 bases: TGTGCCAGCAGCCAAGACCCAGCCGGGACCGCGGAAGCTTTCTTT. It yields the protein CASSQDPAGTAEAFF. The rearrangement joins TRBV14 to TRBJ1-1; tentatively, D is TRBD1 (5 bases). Between the trimmed V and J ends, which lost 0 bases and 8 bases, there was a span of 16 bases. The CDR3 has 15 residues. Germline CDR1 reads SGHDN; CDR2 reads FVKESK.

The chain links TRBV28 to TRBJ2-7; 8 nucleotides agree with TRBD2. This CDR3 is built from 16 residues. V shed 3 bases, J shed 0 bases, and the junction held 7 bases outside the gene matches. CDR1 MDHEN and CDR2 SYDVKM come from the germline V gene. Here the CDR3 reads CASSFSLAGLSYEQYF. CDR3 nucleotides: TGTGCCAGCAGTTTCTCTCTAGCGGGCCTCTCCTACGAGCAGTACTTC.

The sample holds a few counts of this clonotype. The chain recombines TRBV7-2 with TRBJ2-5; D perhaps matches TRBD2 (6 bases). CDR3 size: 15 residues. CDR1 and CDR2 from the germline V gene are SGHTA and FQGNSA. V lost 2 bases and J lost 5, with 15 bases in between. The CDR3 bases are TGTGCCAGCAGCTTAAACCTCCAGGCGGGGGAGACCCAGTACTTC. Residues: CASSLNLQAGETQYF.

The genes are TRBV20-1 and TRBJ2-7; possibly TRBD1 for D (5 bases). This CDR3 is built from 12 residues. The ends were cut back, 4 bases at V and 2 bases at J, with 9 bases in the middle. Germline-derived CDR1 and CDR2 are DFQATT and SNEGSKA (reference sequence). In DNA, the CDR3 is TGCAGTGCTAAAACAGGAGCCTACGAGCAGTACTTC. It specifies CSAKTGAYEQYF.

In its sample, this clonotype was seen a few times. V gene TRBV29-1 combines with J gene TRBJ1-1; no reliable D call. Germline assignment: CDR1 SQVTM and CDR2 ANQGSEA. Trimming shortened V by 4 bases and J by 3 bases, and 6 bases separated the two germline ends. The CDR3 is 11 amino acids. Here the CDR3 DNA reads TGCAGCGTTGTCTCGGACACTGAAGCTTTCTTT. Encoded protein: CSVVSDTEAFF.

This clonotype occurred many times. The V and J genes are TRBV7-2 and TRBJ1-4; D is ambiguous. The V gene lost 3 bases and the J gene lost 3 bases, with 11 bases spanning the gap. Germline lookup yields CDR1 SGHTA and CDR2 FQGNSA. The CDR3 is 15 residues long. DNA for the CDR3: TGTGCCAGCAGCTTGGCGGACGGAGCTAATGAAAAACTGTTTTTT. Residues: CASSLADGANEKLFF.

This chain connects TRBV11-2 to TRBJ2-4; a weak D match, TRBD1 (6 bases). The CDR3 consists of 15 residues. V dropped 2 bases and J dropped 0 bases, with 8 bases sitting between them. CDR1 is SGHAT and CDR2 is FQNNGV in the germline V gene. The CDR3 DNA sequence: TGTGCCAGCAGCTTATCAGGGGTAGCCAAAAACATTCAGTACTTC. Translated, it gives CASSLSGVAKNIQYF.

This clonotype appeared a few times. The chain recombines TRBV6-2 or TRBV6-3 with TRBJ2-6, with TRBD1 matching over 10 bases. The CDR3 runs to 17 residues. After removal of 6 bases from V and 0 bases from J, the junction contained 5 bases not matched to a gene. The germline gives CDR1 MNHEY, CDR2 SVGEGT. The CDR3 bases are TGTGCCAGCAGCTCCGGGACAGGGGACTCTGGGGCCAACGTCCTGACTTTC. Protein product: CASSSGTGDSGANVLTF.

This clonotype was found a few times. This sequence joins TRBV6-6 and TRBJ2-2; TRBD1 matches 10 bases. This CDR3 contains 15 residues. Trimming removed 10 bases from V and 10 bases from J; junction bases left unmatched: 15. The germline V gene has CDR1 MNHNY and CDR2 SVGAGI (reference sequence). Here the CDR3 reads CATHSGQGGKEELFF. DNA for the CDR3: TGTGCCACTCATTCCGGACAGGGGGGAAAGGAGGAGCTGTTTTTT.

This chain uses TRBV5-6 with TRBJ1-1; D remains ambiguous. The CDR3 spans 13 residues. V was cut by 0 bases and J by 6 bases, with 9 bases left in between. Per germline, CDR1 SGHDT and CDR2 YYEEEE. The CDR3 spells CASSLEGFPEAFF. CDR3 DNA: TGTGCCAGCAGCTTGGAGGGTTTCCCTGAAGCTTTCTTT. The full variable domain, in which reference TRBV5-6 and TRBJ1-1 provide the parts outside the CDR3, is DAGVTQSPTHLIKTRGQQVTLRCSPKSGHDTVSWYQQALGQGPQFIFQYYEEEERQRGNFPDRFSGHQFPNYSSELNVNALLLGDSALYLCASSLEGFPEAFFGQGTRLTVV.

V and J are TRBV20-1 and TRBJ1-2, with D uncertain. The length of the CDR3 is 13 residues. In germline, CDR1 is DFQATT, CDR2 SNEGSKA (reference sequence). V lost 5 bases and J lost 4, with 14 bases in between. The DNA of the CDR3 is TGCAGTGCTCAAAGGATAGCGATCTATGGCTACACCTTC. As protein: CSAQRIAIYGYTF.

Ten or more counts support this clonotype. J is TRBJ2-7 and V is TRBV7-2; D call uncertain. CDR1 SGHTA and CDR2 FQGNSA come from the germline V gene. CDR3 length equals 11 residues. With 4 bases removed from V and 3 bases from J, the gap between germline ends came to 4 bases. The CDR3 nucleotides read TGTGCCAGCAGCTCCCTCTACGAGCAGTACTTC. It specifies CASSSLYEQYF.

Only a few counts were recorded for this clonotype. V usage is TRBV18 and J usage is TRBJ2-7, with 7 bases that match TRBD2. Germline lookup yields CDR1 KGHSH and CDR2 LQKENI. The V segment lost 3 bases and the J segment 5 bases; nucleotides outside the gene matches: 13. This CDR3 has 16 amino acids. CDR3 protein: CASSPSGAGLSDEQYF. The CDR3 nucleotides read TGTGCCAGCTCACCCAGCGGGGCCGGTCTTAGCGACGAGCAGTACTTC.